The entry that follows covers one T cell receptor beta chain sequence. The antigen is unknown. The CDR3 is 17 amino acids. Trimming took 2 bases from V and 0 from J; bases not matched to a gene: 5. Germline CDR1 reads SGHDN; CDR2 reads FVKESK. This record comes from a study of T cells after yellow fever vaccination. Study results and limitations: There was a possibility that FACS-sorted repertoires contained abundant clonotypes contaminating from the bulk population.

It was through 5'RACE template switching that TCR cDNA was made, with a universal primer site and UMIs added. TCRdb reanalysed the 5' RACE reads using MiXCR and keeps one entry per CDR3 protein. The sample includes a few hundred thousand distinct CDR3 sequences, roughly 10% seen only once; the top ten take roughly a sixth. The source material was PBMCs, sampled on the day of the first yellow fever vaccination. The receptor comes from a man aged 18-30 years who received the YFV17D yellow fever vaccine. The V gene is TRBV14, the J gene TRBJ2-3; the match to TRBD2 covers 10 bases. The CDR3 sequence is CASSQPRTSGSTDTQYF. The CDR3 region has the DNA TGTGCCAGCAGCCAACCCCGGACTAGCGGTAGCACAGATACGCAGTATTTT.